The 14 T cell receptor beta chains below were found in one sample sequenced in a study of shared clonotypes between healthy human individuals (dated by TCRdb to 2018 to 2020). The library was produced with the immunoSEQ multiplex PCR assay. As stored in TCRdb, this immuneACCESS dataset retains in-frame rearrangements with V and J assigned. A fraction of the clones does not appear; measured against another copy, unresolved V genes explain less than half of the discrepancy, and the remainder lacks a known reason. The sample table holds under 750,000 clones, of which around 70% were seen once. Approximately 1.7% of the sample lies in the top ten. What was sequenced was memory CD4+ T cells sorted from blood. Reading the label with the study, this specimen's cell subset or site is: CD45RA-negative fraction. The receptors derive from a woman under 40 in good health.

This clone was observed a handful of times. Additional DNA sequences in this sample encode the identical CDR3. The CDR3, as DNA: TGTGCCAGCAGTTTAAGGGGGGCTGGAAACACCATATATTTT. Its protein is CASSLRGAGNTIYF. V gene TRBV27 combines with J gene TRBJ1-3; D is possibly TRBD1 (6 bases). CDR3 size: 14 residues. Deletions cut 2 bases from V and 2 bases from J, with 7 bases between. Germline V gene data show CDR1 as MNHEY and CDR2 as SMNVEV (reference sequence).

This clone has just a few counts. The V and J genes are TRBV2 and TRBJ1-5; the D gene is possibly TRBD1 (5 bases). This CDR3 spans 12 amino acids. The V end lost 4 bases, the J end lost 9 bases, and 10 bases lay between the germline ends. Germline V gives CDR1 SNHLY, CDR2 FYNNEI. CDR3: CASSGQIRPQHF. The CDR3 region has the DNA TGTGCCAGCAGTGGACAGATCAGGCCCCAGCATTTT.

This chain connects TRBV30 to TRBJ1-1, with D unresolved. The CDR3 has 14 amino acids. Germline V gene data show CDR1 as GTSNPN and CDR2 as SVGIG (reference sequence). Trimming stripped 2 bases from V and 2 bases from J, with 12 bases between. CDR3 DNA: TGTGCCTGGAGTTCGGTACACCTTAACACTGAAGCTTTCTTT. This codes for CAWSSVHLNTEAFF.

This chain uses TRBV10-3 with TRBJ2-1; 9 bases are shared with TRBD2. V lost 6 bases to trimming and J lost 5 bases; unmatched junction nucleotides: 5. CDR3 length: 14 amino acids. Germline V gene sequence: CDR1 ENHRY, CDR2 SYGVKD. CDR3 coding DNA: TGTGCCATCAGCCCGGGACTAGCAAACAATGAGCAGTTCTTC. It yields the protein CAISPGLANNEQFF.

The chain recombines TRBV2 with TRBJ1-2; D remains unclear. Germline CDR1 reads SNHLY; CDR2 reads FYNNEI. Between the trimmed V and J ends, which lost 4 bases and 5 bases, there was a span of 11 bases. The CDR3 consists of 13 residues. The CDR3 region is CASSGNGLYGYTF. The CDR3 coding sequence is TGTGCCAGCAGTGGGAATGGACTGTATGGCTACACCTTC.

In DNA, the CDR3 is TGTGCCAGCAGTCCGGAGCCAACCTACGAGCAGTACTTC. Translating it yields CASSPEPTYEQYF. The V gene is TRBV28, the J gene TRBJ2-7; D is unresolved. CDR3 length: 13 residues. Trimming took 5 bases from V and 2 from J, leaving 10 bases between them. The germline gives CDR1 MDHEN, CDR2 SYDVKM.

This rearrangement joins TRBV6-6 to TRBJ2-3; 7 bases map to TRBD1. Germline loops: CDR1 MNHNY, CDR2 SVGAGI (reference sequence). Trimming cost V 2 bases and J 2 bases; bases outside gene matches: 4. The CDR3 consists of 15 residues. The CDR3 DNA sequence: TGTGCCAGCAGTTACCACAGGGGTATCACAGATACGCAGTATTTT. Translated: CASSYHRGITDTQYF.

The chain joins TRBV11-1 to TRBJ2-2; D may be TRBD1 or TRBD2 (5 bases each). The CDR3 spans 15 residues. V was cut by 3 bases and J by 6 bases, with 14 bases left in between. CDR1 and CDR2 (germline): SGHAT, FQDESV (reference sequence). The CDR3 here is CASSLWGRVAGELFF. The DNA of the CDR3 is TGTGCCAGCAGCTTGTGGGGACGTGTAGCCGGGGAGCTGTTTTTT.

The genes are TRBV28 and TRBJ1-2; D remains ambiguous. The CDR3 is made up of 16 amino acids. The germline V gene encodes CDR1 MDHEN and CDR2 SYDVKM. V lost 3 bases, J lost 7 bases, and 21 bases lay in between. In DNA form, the CDR3 reads TGTGCCAGCAGTTTCTCCGGCGGTCTGGTTTCGAGTGGCTACACCTTC. This gives the protein CASSFSGGLVSSGYTF.

This chain connects TRBV7-9 to TRBJ2-1; D is uncertain. The V gene's germline CDR1 is SEHNR and CDR2 FQNEAQ (reference sequence). The V and J ends lost 2 bases and 6 bases respectively, with 14 bases between them. The CDR3 spans 15 residues. CDR3 in DNA: TGTGCCAGCAGCTTACGGGCCAGTGCCCGCAATGAGCAGTTCTTC. It yields the protein CASSLRASARNEQFF.

This clone was seen repeatedly, ten times or more. This chain connects TRBV30 to TRBJ2-1, with 7 nucleotides matching TRBD2. The CDR3 covers 15 residues. Germline V CDR1 and CDR2: GTSNPN, SVGIG (reference sequence). J was trimmed by 6 bases and V by 5 bases; bases with no gene match: 13. The CDR3 DNA reads as TGTGCCTGGGGGAATCTGGGGCTAGCGGCCAATGAGCAGTTCTTC. Its translation is CAWGNLGLAANEQFF.

This clone showed up just a few times. The chain employs TRBV7-3 and TRBJ2-2; tentatively, D is TRBD1 (6 bases). The V and J ends lost 5 bases and 4 bases respectively, with 8 bases between them. The length of the CDR3 is 13 residues. The germline V gene has CDR1 SGHTA and CDR2 FQGTGA. The CDR3 DNA reads as TGTGCCAGCAGCCAAGGGGGCACCGGGGAGCTGTTTTTT. Translating it yields CASSQGGTGELFF.

The chain joins TRBV10-3 to TRBJ2-2; unclear D gene. CDR1 is ENHRY, CDR2 SYGVKD, per germline. The CDR3 has 16 residues. Trimming stripped 2 bases from V and 4 bases from J, with 14 bases between. The DNA of the CDR3 is TGTGCCATCAGTGAGACAATACAGAAGCGCACCGGGGAGCTGTTTTTT. As protein: CAISETIQKRTGELFF.

This chain links TRBV2 with TRBJ1-5; D not resolved. V was shortened by 6 bases and J by 0 bases, with 12 bases between the two germline ends. Per germline, CDR1 SNHLY and CDR2 FYNNEI. CDR3 length: 15 residues. Here the CDR3 reads CASRAERDSNQPQHF. Here the CDR3 DNA reads TGTGCCAGCAGGGCTGAGCGAGATAGCAATCAGCCCCAGCATTTT.